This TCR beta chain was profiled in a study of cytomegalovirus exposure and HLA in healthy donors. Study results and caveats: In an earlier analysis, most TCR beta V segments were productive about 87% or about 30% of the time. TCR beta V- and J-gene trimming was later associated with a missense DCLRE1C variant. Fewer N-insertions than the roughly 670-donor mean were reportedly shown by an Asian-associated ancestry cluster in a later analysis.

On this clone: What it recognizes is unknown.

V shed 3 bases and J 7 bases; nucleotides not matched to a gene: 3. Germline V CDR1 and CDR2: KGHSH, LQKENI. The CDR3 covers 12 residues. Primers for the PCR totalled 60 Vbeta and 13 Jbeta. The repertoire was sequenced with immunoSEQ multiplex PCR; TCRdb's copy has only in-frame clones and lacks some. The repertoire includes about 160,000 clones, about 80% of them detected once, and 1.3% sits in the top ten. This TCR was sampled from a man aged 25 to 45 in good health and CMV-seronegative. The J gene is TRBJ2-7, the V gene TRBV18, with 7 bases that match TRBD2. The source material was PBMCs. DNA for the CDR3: TGTGCCAGCTCACCGTGGGGGGGTGAGCAGTACTTC. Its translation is CASSPWGGEQYF.